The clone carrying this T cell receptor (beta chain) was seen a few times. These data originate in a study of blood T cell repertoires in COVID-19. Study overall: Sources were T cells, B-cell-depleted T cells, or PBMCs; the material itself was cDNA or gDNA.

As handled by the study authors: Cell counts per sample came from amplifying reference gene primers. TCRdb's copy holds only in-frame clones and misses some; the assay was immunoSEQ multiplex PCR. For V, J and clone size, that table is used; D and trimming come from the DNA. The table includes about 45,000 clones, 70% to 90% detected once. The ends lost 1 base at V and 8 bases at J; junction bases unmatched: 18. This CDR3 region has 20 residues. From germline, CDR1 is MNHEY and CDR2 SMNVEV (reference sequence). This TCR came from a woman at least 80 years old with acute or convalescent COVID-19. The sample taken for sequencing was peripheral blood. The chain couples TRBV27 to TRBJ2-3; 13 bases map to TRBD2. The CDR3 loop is CASSLYGTSGEGGPSSTQYF. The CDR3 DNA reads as TGTGCCAGCAGTTTATACGGGACTAGCGGGGAGGGGGGACCCAGTTCTACGCAGTATTTT.